This TCR beta chain comes out of a study of vaccination and CD4 T cells after COVID-19. Findings of the study overall: Vaccine-specific clones numbering 304 of 307 showed spike mono-reactivity in convalescent patients.

Treatment here: roughly ten-day PBMC culture with coronavirus spike peptide pools or control peptides (ViraFEST assay). Once obtained from cultured CD4+ T cells, the DNA was sequenced using the Oncomine TCR Beta short-read assay. TCRdb recomputed calls from the PCR reads with MiXCR, one row per CDR3 protein. The sample includes over 9,000 distinct CDR3 sequences, approximately 64% of them seen just once. Trimming stripped 5 bases from V and 1 base from J, with 20 bases between. This CDR3 has 17 amino acids. In germline, CDR1 is MNHEY, CDR2 SMNVEV (reference sequence). Note on this clonotype: Its matching antigen is unknown.

This chain links TRBV27 with TRBJ1-1; the D gene is possibly TRBD1 (6 bases). The sequenced sample was cultured CD4+ T cells from blood, obtained after SARS-CoV-2 vaccination. The receptor was isolated from a human donor with COVID-19. For the CDR3, the DNA is TGTGCCAGCAGTAGGGGGTTGGCAGGCCAAGGGAACACTGAAGCTTTCTTT. This gives the protein CASSRGLAGQGNTEAFF.